The entry below describes one T cell receptor (beta chain). Its target is not known. This entry comes from a study of blood T cells in healthy people across ages. Study results and caveats: Observed TCR beta diversity per million T cells went down as age went up. This fall followed a roughly linear course with age.

Donors were systemically healthy Caucasian individuals from Russia aged roughly 6 to 90 years. It was with a sample-barcoded 5' primer and a J-beta primer mix that a second PCR of roughly 7 to 12 cycles was run. TCRdb passed the 5' RACE reads through MiXCR, listing each CDR3 protein once. The table has around 990,000 distinct CDR3 sequences, 35% to 45% seen once. Sequenced material: blood. The source is a man aged 18 to 30 in good health.

The CDR3 region is CASSPPAPGVDTQYF. The CDR3 bases are TGTGCCAGCAGTCCACCCGCCCCGGGGGTGGATACGCAGTATTTT. This chain uses TRBV6-6 with TRBJ2-3; weak D call: TRBD2 (6 bases). V was shortened by 5 bases and J by 6 bases, with 18 bases between the two germline ends. Per germline, CDR1 MNHNY and CDR2 SVGAGI (reference sequence). CDR3 length: 15 amino acids.